This TCR beta chain emerged from a study of vaccination and CD4 T cells after COVID-19. Study at large: Nasal swab PCR identified SARS-CoV-2 in the convalescent patients, of whom roughly 9 were mild and one severe.

Findings and limits, study-wide: The great majority, 304 of 307 vaccine-specific clones, proved spike mono-reactive in convalescent patients. The analysis of convalescent patients involved relatively few individuals and lacked early post-infection timepoints.

This clonotype was recorded a few times. Its antigen is unidentified. The sample's time point: late sampling 161 to 241 days after vaccination in three convalescent patients. PCR positivity dates ran from March to December 2020, preceding US Alpha, Beta and Delta variants. The V gene's germline CDR1 is MDHEN and CDR2 SYDVKM. The CDR3 has 14 residues. The ends were cut back, 5 bases at V and 2 bases at J, with 11 bases in the middle. MiXCR, run by TCRdb on the PCR reads, gives a single entry per CDR3 protein. Altogether about 30,000 distinct CDR3 sequences are present, around 49% being singletons, with the ten largest covering 5.8%.

V and J are TRBV28 and TRBJ2-3, with no clear D. The TCR comes from a human donor who had recovered from COVID-19. The source material was CD4+ T cells from blood, sampled about 7 months after SARS-CoV-2 vaccination. In nucleotides, the CDR3 is TGTGCCAGCAGTCCGGACGGAAACACAGATACGCAGTATTTT. Its translation: CASSPDGNTDTQYF.